This T cell receptor (beta chain) stems from a study of T cells after yellow fever vaccination. Study-wide points: A faster peak, day 5 versus 15, was reached by the weaker secondary response. Some clonotypes were seen in both the CD4 and the CD8 compartments. These made up a small share and likely arose from convergent recombination.

A 5'RACE template-switching step, the method used to make TCR cDNA, added a universal primer site and UMIs. MiXCR was run by TCRdb on the 5' RACE reads, yielding one entry per CDR3 protein. The sample includes approximately 70,000 distinct CDR3 sequences, approximately 7% of them seen just once. This clonotype was observed many times. Its antigen is undetermined. This CDR3 contains 14 residues. Trimming took off 8 bases at V and 4 bases at J, with 16 bases between the two ends. Germline V gives CDR1 ENHRY, CDR2 SYGVKD. V and J are TRBV10-3 and TRBJ2-3, with D possibly being TRBD2 (6 bases). The material sequenced was CD8+ T cells sorted from PBMCs, taken roughly 45 days after the first yellow fever vaccination. The sequence was collected from a man aged 18 to 35 who received the YFV17D yellow fever vaccine. CDR3 sequence: CAIRGSRRSDTQYF. The CDR3 nucleotides are TGTGCCATCCGGGGGAGCCGGCGGTCAGATACGCAGTATTTT.